The sequence of this T cell receptor beta chain was determined in a study of blood T cell repertoires in COVID-19. Profiling relied on immunoSEQ multiplex PCR, and the TCRdb table lists in-frame clones only, not all of them. Here the sample spans hundreds of thousands of clones, about 83% being singletons. This clone came up a few times. There are 14 residues in the CDR3. Unmatched junction bases numbered 7, after V lost 4 bases and J lost 7 bases. Germline loops: CDR1 SGHRS, CDR2 YFSETQ. V usage is TRBV5-1 and J usage is TRBJ1-5; TRBD1 aligns across 8 bases. Sequences were obtained from peripheral blood. This TCR derives from a man aged 55 to 69 who had recovered from COVID-19. The DNA of the CDR3 is TGCGCCAGCAGCATCGGACAGGGTGGACAGCCCCAGCATTTT. Translation gives CASSIGQGGQPQHF.